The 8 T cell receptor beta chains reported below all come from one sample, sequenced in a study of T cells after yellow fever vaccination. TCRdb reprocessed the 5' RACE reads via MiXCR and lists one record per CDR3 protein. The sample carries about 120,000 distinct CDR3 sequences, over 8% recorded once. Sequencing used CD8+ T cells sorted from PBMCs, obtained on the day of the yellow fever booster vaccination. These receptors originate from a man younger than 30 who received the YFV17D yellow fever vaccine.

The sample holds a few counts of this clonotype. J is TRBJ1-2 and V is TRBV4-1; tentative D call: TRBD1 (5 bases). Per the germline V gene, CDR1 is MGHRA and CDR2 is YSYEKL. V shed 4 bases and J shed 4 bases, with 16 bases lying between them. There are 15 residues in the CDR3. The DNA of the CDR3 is TGCGCCAGCAGCCCGAAACAGGTCGACGGCTATGGCTACACCTTC. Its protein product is CASSPKQVDGYGYTF.

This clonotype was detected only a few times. CDR3 region: CAISVRGNTEAFF. DNA of the CDR3: TGTGCCATCAGTGTCAGGGGGAACACTGAAGCTTTCTTT. The chain couples TRBV10-3 to TRBJ1-1; perhaps TRBD1 as D (6 bases). The length of the CDR3 is 13 residues. V was clipped by 4 bases and J by 1 base, with 7 bases between them. Germline V gives CDR1 ENHRY, CDR2 SYGVKD.

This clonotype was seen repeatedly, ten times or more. The DNA of the CDR3 is TGCGCCAGCAGCCAAGATCCAGGCTGGAATTCACCCCTCCACTTT. Translating gives CASSQDPGWNSPLHF. This chain uses TRBV4-3 with TRBJ1-6, with D unresolved. The CDR3 has 15 residues. Between the trimmed V and J ends, which lost 0 bases and 7 bases, there was a span of 10 bases. CDR1 is LGHNA, CDR2 YSLEER, per germline.

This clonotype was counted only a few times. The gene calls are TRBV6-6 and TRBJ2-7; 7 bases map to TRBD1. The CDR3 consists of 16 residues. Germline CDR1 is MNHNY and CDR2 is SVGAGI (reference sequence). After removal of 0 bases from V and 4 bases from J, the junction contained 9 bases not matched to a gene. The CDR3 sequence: CASSYSKPRGIYEQYF. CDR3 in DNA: TGTGCCAGCAGTTACTCGAAGCCCAGGGGGATATACGAGCAGTACTTC.

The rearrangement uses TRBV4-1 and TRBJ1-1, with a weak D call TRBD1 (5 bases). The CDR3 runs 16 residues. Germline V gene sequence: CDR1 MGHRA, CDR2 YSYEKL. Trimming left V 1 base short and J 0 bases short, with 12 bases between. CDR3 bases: TGCGCCAGCAGCCAAGTACGGGGGGGGATGAACACTGAAGCTTTCTTT. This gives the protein CASSQVRGGMNTEAFF.

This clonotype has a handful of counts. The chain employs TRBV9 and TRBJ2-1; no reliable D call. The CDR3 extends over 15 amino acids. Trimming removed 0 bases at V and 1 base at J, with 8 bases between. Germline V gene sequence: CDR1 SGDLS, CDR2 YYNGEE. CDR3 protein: CASSVVGISYNEQFF. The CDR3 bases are TGTGCCAGCAGCGTAGTCGGCATTTCCTACAATGAGCAGTTCTTC.

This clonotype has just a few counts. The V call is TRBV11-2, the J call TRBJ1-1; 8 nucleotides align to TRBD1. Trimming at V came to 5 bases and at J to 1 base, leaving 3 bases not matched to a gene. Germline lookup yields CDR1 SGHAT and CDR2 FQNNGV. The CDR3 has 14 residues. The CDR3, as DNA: TGTGCCAGCAGCACCGGACAGGGGAACACTGAAGCTTTCTTT. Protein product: CASSTGQGNTEAFF.

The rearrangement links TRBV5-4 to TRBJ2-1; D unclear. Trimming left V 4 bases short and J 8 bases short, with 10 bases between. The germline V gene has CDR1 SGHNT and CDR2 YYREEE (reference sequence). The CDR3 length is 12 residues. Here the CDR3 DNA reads TGTGCCAGCAGCCTATCGATCGATGAGCAGTTCTTC. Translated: CASSLSIDEQFF.